This T cell receptor (beta chain) emerged from a study of cytomegalovirus exposure and HLA in healthy donors. This PCR relied on a set of 60 Vbeta primers and 13 Jbeta primers. The protocol was immunoSEQ multiplex PCR, while the TCRdb copy is restricted to in-frame clones and leaves out a portion. The table includes 150,000 to 200,000 clones, around 80% detected once. Findings of the study overall: Cytomegalovirus association was assigned to about 150 TCR beta chains. TCR beta V segments were, for the most part, productive about 87% or about 30% of the time in an earlier analysis.

Healthy individuals who donated bone marrow served as the donors. Notes on this clone: The antigen is undetermined.

The sample was PBMCs. The sequence derives from a woman aged 18-35 years in good health and CMV-seropositive.

CDR3: CASSQGRARQGYQPQHF. The CDR3, as DNA: TGCGCCAGCAGCCAAGGGAGGGCAAGGCAGGGATATCAGCCCCAGCATTTT. The chain employs TRBV4-1 and TRBJ1-5, with D maybe TRBD1 (5 bases). Germline values: CDR1 MGHRA, CDR2 YSYEKL. This CDR3 has 17 amino acids. Trimming took 1 base from V and 5 from J, leaving 18 bases between them.